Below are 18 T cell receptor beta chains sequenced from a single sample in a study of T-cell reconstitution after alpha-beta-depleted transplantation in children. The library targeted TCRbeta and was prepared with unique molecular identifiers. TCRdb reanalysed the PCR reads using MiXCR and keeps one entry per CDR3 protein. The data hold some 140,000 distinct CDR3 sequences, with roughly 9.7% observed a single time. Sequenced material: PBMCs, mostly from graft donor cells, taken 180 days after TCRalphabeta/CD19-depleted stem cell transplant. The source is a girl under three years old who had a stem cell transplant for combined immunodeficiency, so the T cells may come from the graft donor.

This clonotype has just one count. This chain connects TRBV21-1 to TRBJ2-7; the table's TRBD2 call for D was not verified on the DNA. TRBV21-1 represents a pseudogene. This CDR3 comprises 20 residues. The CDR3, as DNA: TGTGCCAGCAGCAAAGAAGAGGACCCACGAACAGCCTTTGGTTTCTACGAGCAGTACTTC. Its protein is CASSKEEDPRTAFGFYEQYF.

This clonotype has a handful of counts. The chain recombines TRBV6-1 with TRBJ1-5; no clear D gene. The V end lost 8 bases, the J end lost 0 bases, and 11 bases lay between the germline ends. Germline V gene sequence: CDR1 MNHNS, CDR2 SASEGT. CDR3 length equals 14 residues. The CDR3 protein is CASWRVYSNQPQHF. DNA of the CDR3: TGTGCCAGCTGGAGAGTATATAGCAATCAGCCCCAGCATTTT.

The CDR3 loop reads CSARIHSNEQFF. CDR3 in DNA: TGCAGTGCTAGAATTCATAGCAATGAGCAGTTCTTC. The V call is TRBV20-1, the J call TRBJ2-1, with no clear D. The germline V and J ends were trimmed by 2 bases and 6 bases, with 8 bases remaining between them. Germline V lookup: CDR1 DFQATT, CDR2 SNEGSKA (reference sequence). This CDR3 region has 12 residues.

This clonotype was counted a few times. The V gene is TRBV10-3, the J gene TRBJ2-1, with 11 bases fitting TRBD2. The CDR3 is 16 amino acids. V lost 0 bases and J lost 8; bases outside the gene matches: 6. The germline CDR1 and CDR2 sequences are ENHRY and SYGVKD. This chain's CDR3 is CAISESGLAGRDEQFF. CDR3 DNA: TGTGCCATCAGTGAGTCTGGACTAGCGGGTCGGGATGAGCAGTTCTTC.

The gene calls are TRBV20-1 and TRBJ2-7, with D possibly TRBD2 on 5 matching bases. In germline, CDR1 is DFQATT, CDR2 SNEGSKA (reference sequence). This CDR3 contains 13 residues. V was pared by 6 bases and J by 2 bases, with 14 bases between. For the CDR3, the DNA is TGCAGTGCCTACGCCAGCGGTACCTACGAGCAGTACTTC. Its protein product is CSAYASGTYEQYF.

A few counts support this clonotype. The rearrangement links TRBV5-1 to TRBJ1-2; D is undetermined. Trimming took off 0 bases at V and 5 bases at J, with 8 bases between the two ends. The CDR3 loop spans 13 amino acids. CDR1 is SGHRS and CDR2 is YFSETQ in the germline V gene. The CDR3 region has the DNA TGCGCCAGCAGCTTGGAGACTGTTTATGGCTACACCTTC. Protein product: CASSLETVYGYTF.

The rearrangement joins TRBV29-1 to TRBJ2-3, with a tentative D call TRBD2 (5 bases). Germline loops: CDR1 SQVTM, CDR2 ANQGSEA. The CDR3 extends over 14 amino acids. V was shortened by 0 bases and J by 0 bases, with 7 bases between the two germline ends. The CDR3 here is CSVEERVSTDTQYF. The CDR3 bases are TGCAGCGTTGAAGAGCGGGTCAGCACAGATACGCAGTATTTT.

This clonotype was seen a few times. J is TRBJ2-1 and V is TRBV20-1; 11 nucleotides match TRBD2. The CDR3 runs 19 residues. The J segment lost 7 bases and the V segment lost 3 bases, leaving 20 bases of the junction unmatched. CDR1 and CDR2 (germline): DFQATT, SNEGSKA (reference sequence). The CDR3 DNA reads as TGCAGTGCTAGGAAGGCCGGGACTAGCGGAAACTCGCCATATAATGAGCAGTTCTTC. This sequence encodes CSARKAGTSGNSPYNEQFF.

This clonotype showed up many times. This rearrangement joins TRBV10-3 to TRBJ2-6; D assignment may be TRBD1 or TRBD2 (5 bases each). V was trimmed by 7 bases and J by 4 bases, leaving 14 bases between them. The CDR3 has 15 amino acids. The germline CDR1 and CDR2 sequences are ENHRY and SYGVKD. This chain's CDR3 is CAIKEIGAGANVLTF. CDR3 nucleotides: TGTGCCATCAAGGAAATCGGGGCCGGGGCCAACGTCCTGACTTTC.

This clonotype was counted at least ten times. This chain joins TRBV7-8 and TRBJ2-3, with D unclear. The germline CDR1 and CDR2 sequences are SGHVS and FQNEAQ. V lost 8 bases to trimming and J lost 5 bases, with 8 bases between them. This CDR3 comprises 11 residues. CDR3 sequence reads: CASAIIDTQYF. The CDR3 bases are TGTGCCAGCGCCATAATAGATACGCAGTATTTT.

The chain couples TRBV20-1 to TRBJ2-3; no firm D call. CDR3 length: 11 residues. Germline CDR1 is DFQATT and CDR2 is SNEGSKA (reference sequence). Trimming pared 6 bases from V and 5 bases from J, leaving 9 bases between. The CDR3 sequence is CSAESLDTQYF. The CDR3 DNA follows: TGCAGTGCCGAGTCTTTAGATACGCAGTATTTT.

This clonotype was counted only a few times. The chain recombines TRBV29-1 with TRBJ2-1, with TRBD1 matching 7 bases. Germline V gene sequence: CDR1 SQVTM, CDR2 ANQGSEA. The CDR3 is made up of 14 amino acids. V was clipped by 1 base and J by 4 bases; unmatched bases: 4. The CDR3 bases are TGCAGCGTTGAAGTGACAGGGTCTTACAATGAGCAGTTCTTC. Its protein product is CSVEVTGSYNEQFF.

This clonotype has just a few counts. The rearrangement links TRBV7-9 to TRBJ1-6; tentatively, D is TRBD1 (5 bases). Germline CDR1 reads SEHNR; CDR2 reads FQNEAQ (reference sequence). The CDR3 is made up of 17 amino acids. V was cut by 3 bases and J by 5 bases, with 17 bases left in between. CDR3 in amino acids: CASSFPGWGVDNSPLHF. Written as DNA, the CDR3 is TGTGCCAGCAGCTTCCCCGGGTGGGGGGTCGATAATTCACCCCTCCACTTT. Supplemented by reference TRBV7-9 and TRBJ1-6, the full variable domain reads DTGVSQNPRHKITKRGQNVTFRCDPISEHNRLYWYRQTLGQGPEFLTYFQNEAQLEKSRLLSDRFSAERPKGSFSTLEIQRTEQGDSAMYLCASSFPGWGVDNSPLHFGNGTRLTVT.

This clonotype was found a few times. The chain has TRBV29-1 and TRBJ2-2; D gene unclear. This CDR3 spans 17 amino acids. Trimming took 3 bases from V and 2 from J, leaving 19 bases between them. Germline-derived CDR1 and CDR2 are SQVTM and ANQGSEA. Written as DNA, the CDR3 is TGCAGCGTTGATAAATTAAGTCAGGCCCGTAACACCGGGGAGCTGTTTTTT. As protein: CSVDKLSQARNTGELFF.

CDR3 sequence: CASSVGIGRDYNEQFF. In DNA, the CDR3 is TGTGCCAGCAGCGTAGGGATAGGCCGCGACTACAATGAGCAGTTCTTC. The rearrangement links TRBV9 to TRBJ2-1; unclear D gene. The V gene lost 0 bases and the J gene lost 3 bases, with 13 bases spanning the gap. Germline V gene data show CDR1 as SGDLS and CDR2 as YYNGEE. This CDR3 comprises 16 residues.

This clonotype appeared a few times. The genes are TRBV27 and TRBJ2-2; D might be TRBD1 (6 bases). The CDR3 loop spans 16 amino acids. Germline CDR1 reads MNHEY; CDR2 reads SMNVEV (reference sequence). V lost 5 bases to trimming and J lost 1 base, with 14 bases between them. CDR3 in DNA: TGTGCCAGCAGTCCCCGGGCAGGGGTGAACACCGGGGAGCTGTTTTTT. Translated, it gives CASSPRAGVNTGELFF.

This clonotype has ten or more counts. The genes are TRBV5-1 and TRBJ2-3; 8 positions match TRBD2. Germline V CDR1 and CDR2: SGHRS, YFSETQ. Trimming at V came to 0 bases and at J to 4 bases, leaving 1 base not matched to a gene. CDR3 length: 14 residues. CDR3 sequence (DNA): TGCGCCAGCAGCTTGGGAGCGGGGGCAGATACGCAGTATTTT. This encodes CASSLGAGADTQYF.

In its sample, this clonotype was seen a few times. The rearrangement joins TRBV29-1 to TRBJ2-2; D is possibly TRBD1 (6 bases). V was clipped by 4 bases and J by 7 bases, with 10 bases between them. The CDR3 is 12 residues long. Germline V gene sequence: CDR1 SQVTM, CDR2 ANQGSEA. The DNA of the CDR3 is TGCAGCGTTGGCAGGGGAGTCGGGGAGCTGTTTTTT. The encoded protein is CSVGRGVGELFF.